The 2 T cell receptor beta chains listed next were all sequenced from one sample in a study of siplizumab effects on memory and regulatory T cells (dated by TCRdb to the late 2010s). Receptors were amplified or captured by the immunoSEQ multiplex PCR assay. Here the immuneACCESS table is served through TCRdb, limited to in-frame sequences with V and J called. Missing clones are a known gap in these copies; in checked studies unresolved V genes cover under half, and the rest lacks a known reason. For this sample the table gives around 94,000 clones, of which roughly 92% were detected only once. About 1.1% of the sample goes to the ten largest clones. Sample: CD4+ T cells sorted from blood. Source of these receptors: a human donor in good health.

The gene calls are TRBV2 and TRBJ2-7; D is ambiguous. Germline CDR1 and CDR2: SNHLY and FYNNEI. V dropped 7 bases and J dropped 5 bases, with 15 bases sitting between them. The CDR3 covers 13 residues. The CDR3 DNA reads as TGTGCCAGCAATGATCGGGTTGGTAACGAGCAGTACTTC. As protein: CASNDRVGNEQYF. Drawing the rest from reference TRBV2 and TRBJ2-7, the complete variable domain is EPEVTQTPSHQVTQMGQEVILRCVPISNHLYFYWYRQILGQKVEFLVSFYNNEISEKSEIFDDQFSVERPDGSNFTLKIRSTKLEDSAMYFCASNDRVGNEQYFGPGTRLTVT.

The chain uses TRBV27 and TRBJ1-6; D remains ambiguous. V lost 5 bases, J lost 9 bases, and 8 bases lay in between. The CDR3 totals 12 residues. Germline CDR1 MNHEY, CDR2 SMNVEV (reference sequence). CDR3 loop: CASSASLSPLHF. CDR3 coding DNA: TGTGCCAGCAGTGCAAGCCTTTCACCCCTCCACTTT.